This passage covers 6 T cell receptor beta chains from one sample sequenced in a study of cytomegalovirus exposure and HLA in healthy donors (dated 2017 in TCRdb). Library generation was performed with the immunoSEQ multiplex PCR assay. The multiplex PCR relied on a mix of 60 forward primers for TCR Vbeta segments and 13 reverse primers for TCR Jbeta segments. TCRdb carries this immuneACCESS record with in-frame sequences only. Its versions omit some clonotypes, under half of them owing to an unresolved V gene in the studies checked, with the rest unexplained. The sample table contains 130,000 to 150,000 clones; only one count was recorded for over 65% of them. Approximately 13% of the sample is taken by the ten largest. Sequenced: PBMCs. Receptor source: a man in his forties or fifties in good health and CMV-seropositive.

The chain is built from TRBV9 and TRBJ2-7, with 7 bases identical to TRBD2. V gave up 1 base and J gave up 5 bases; unmatched junction bases: 12. The CDR3 runs to 16 residues. CDR1 is SGDLS, CDR2 YYNGEE, per germline. The DNA for the CDR3 is TGTGCCAGCAGCGTAAGGGTTAGGGGAGGGCCCAACGAGCAGTACTTC. It encodes CASSVRVRGGPNEQYF.

The chain uses TRBV5-6 and TRBJ1-2; tentative D call: TRBD1 (5 bases). CDR1 SGHDT and CDR2 YYEEEE come from the germline V gene. There are 15 residues in the CDR3. Trimming left V 6 bases short and J 4 bases short, with 19 bases between. CDR3 amino acids: CASINGKQESYGYTF. The CDR3 region has the DNA TGTGCCAGCATAAATGGCAAACAGGAGTCCTATGGCTACACCTTC. The full variable domain, completed using reference TRBV5-6 and TRBJ1-2, is DAGVTQSPTHLIKTRGQQVTLRCSPKSGHDTVSWYQQALGQGPQFIFQYYEEEERQRGNFPDRFSGHQFPNYSSELNVNALLLGDSALYLCASINGKQESYGYTFGSGTRLTVV.

The chain is built from TRBV11-2 and TRBJ2-7; TRBD1 might be the D (5 bases). In germline, CDR1 is SGHAT, CDR2 FQNNGV. The CDR3 is made up of 15 amino acids. Between the trimmed V and J ends, which lost 5 bases and 3 bases, there was a span of 17 bases. The DNA of the CDR3 is TGTGCCAGCAGCCCCCGGCAGGGTACGGTCTACGAGCAGTACTTC. This sequence encodes CASSPRQGTVYEQYF.

V usage is TRBV28 and J usage is TRBJ2-1; 7 bases align to TRBD2. V lost 7 bases to trimming and J lost 6 bases; unmatched junction nucleotides: 12. The CDR3 contains 15 residues. Germline-derived CDR1 and CDR2 are MDHEN and SYDVKM. In DNA, the CDR3 is TGTGCCAGCACCCCCCAGCGGGATCGGCGCAATGAGCAGTTCTTC. It yields the protein CASTPQRDRRNEQFF.

The chain uses TRBV14 and TRBJ2-5; TRBD2 matches 9 bases. With the DNA end fitting TRBJ2-7 better, the J assignment may be wrong. This CDR3 has 17 residues. Germline CDR1 reads SGHDN; CDR2 reads FVKESK. CDR3 DNA: TGTGCCAGCAGCCTTAGGATGGCGGGAGGGAGCTCCTACGAGCAGTACTTC. Translated, it gives CASSLRMAGGSSYEQYF.

The rearrangement joins TRBV18 to TRBJ2-1; 16 nucleotides agree with TRBD2. CDR1 is KGHSH, CDR2 LQKENI, per germline. The V segment lost 3 bases and the J segment 9 bases; nucleotides outside the gene matches: 5. CDR3 size: 16 residues. The CDR3 here is CASSPGLAGGPGEQFF. In DNA, the CDR3 is TGTGCCAGCTCACCGGGACTAGCGGGAGGGCCCGGTGAGCAGTTCTTC.